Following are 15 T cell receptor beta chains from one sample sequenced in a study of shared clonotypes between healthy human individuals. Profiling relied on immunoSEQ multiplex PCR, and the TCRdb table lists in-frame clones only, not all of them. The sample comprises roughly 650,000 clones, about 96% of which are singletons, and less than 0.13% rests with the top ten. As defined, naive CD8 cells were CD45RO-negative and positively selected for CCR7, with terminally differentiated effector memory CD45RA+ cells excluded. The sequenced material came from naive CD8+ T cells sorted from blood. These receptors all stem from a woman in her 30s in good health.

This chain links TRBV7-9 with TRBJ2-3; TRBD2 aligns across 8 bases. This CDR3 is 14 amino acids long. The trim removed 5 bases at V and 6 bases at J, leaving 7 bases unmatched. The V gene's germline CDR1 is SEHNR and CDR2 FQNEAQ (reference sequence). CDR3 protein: CASSLSTGGDTQYF. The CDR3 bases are TGTGCCAGCAGCCTCTCCACGGGAGGGGATACGCAGTATTTT.

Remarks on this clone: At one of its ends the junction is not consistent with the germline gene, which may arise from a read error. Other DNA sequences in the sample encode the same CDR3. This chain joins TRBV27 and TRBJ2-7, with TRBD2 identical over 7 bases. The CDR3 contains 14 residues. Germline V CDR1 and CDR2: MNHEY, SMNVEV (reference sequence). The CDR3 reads CASSLSSGSYEQYF. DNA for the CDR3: TGTGCCAGCAGTCTATCTAGCGGCTCCTACGAGCAGTACTTC.

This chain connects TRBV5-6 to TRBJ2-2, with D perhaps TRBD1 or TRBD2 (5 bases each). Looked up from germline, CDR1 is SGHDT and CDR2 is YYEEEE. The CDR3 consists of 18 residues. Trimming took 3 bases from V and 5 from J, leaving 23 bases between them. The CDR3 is CASSSGPNKPTRTGELFF. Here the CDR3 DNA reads TGTGCCAGCAGCTCGGGACCAAACAAGCCAACCAGGACCGGGGAGCTGTTTTTT.

The CDR3 region is CASSSRRVAGYEQYF. CDR3 bases: TGTGCCAGCAGCTCCCGACGGGTAGCGGGGTACGAGCAGTACTTC. This chain uses TRBV13 with TRBJ2-7; 8 positions match TRBD2. J gave up 4 bases and V 4 bases, and 9 bases lay outside the gene matches. CDR3 length equals 15 residues. The germline gives CDR1 PRHDT, CDR2 FYEKMQ (reference sequence).

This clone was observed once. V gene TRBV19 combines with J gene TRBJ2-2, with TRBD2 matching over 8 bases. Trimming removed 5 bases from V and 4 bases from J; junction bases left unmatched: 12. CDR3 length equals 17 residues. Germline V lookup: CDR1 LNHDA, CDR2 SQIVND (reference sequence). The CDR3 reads CASSRGGPQVRTGELFF. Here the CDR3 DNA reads TGTGCCAGTAGTCGGGGGGGACCCCAGGTGCGCACCGGGGAGCTGTTTTTT.

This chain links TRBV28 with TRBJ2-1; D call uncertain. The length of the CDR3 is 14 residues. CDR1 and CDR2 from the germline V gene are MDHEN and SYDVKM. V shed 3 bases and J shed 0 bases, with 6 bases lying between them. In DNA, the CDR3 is TGTGCCAGCAGTTTCACAGTCTCCTACAATGAGCAGTTCTTC. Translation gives CASSFTVSYNEQFF.

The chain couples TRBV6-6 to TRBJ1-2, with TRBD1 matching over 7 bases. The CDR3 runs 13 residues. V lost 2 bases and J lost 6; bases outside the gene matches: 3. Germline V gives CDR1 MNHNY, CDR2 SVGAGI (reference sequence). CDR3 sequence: CASSYAGGDGYTF. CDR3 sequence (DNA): TGTGCCAGCAGTTACGCAGGGGGTGATGGCTACACCTTC.

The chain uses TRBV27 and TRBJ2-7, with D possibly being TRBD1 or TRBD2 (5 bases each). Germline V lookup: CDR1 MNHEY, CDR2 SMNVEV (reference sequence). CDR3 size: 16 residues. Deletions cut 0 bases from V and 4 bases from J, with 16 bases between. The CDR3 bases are TGTGCCAGCAGTTTATCGCCGGGGACCCCAAAGTACGAGCAGTACTTC. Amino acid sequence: CASSLSPGTPKYEQYF.

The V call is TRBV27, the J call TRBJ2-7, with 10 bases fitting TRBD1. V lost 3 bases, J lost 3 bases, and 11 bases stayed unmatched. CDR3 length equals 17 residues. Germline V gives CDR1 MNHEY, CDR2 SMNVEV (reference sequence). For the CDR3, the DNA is TGTGCCAGCAGTTTTTTTGCCCCCGGGACAGGGGACTACGAGCAGTACTTC. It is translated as CASSFFAPGTGDYEQYF.

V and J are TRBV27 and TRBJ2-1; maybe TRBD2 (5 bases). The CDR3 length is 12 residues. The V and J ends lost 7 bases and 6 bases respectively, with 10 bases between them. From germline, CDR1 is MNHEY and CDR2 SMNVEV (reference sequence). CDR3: CASTGLSNEQFF. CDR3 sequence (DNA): TGTGCCAGCACTGGACTCTCCAATGAGCAGTTCTTC.

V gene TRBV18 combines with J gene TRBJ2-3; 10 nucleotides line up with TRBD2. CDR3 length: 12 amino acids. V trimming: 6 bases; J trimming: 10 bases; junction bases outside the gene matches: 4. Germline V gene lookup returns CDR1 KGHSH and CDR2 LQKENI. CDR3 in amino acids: CASSGTSEAQYF. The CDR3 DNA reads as TGTGCCAGCTCGGGGACTAGCGAGGCGCAGTATTTT.

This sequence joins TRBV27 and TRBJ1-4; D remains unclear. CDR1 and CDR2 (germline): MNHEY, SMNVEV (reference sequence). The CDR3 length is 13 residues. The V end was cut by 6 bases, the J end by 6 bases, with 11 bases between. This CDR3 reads CASRNLVHEKLFF. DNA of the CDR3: TGTGCCAGCAGGAACCTAGTTCATGAAAAACTGTTTTTT.

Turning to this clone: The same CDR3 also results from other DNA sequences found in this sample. In DNA form, the CDR3 reads TGTGCCAGCAGCGTTGGGACAGGGGCCTACGAGCAGTACTTC. This gives the protein CASSVGTGAYEQYF. V gene TRBV9 combines with J gene TRBJ2-7; 10 nucleotides match TRBD1. V dropped 2 bases and J dropped 2; count of bases not matched to a gene: 1. The CDR3 runs to 14 residues. Per germline, CDR1 SGDLS and CDR2 YYNGEE.

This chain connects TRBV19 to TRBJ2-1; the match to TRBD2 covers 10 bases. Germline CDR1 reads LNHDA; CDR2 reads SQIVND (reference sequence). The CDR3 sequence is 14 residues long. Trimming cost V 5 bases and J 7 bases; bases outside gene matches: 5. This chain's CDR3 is CASSRLAGVNEQFF. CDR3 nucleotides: TGTGCCAGTAGTCGGCTAGCGGGAGTGAATGAGCAGTTCTTC.

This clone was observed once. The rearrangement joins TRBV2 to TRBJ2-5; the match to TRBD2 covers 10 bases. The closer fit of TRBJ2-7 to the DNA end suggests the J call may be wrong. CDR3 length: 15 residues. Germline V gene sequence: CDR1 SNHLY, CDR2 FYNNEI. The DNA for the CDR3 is TGTGCCAGCAGTGTTCTCGGACTAGCGGCCTACGAGCAGTACTTC. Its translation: CASSVLGLAAYEQYF.